This entry lists 29 T cell receptor beta chains sequenced from one sample in a study of blood T cells in healthy people across ages. A second roughly 6 to 12 cycle PCR used barcoded and J-beta primers. A single record per CDR3 protein comes from TCRdb applying MiXCR to the 5' RACE reads. The repertoire holds about 1 million distinct CDR3 sequences, 35% to 55% seen once, with approximately 19% in the top ten. What was sequenced was blood. Source of these receptors: an older woman in good health.

This clonotype has more than one count but fewer than ten. The chain uses TRBV28 and TRBJ2-7; D remains unclear. The CDR3 contains 14 residues. Trimming removed 6 bases from V and 2 bases from J, with 14 bases in between. Per the germline V gene, CDR1 is MDHEN and CDR2 is SYDVKM. The CDR3 reads CASSPASATYEQYF. CDR3 coding DNA: TGTGCCAGCAGCCCCGCATCGGCTACCTACGAGCAGTACTTC.

This clonotype occurred a few times. V and J are TRBV7-2 and TRBJ2-5; D may be TRBD2 (6 bases). Germline values: CDR1 SGHTA, CDR2 FQGNSA. This CDR3 has 16 amino acids. V was pared by 5 bases and J by 5 bases, with 21 bases between. DNA of the CDR3: TGTGCCAGCAGCCGATTCGGGACTCTTACAAGGGAGACCCAGTACTTC. Its translation: CASSRFGTLTRETQYF.

The V call is TRBV20-1, the J call TRBJ2-3, with TRBD2 identical over 7 bases. The CDR3 totals 14 residues. After removal of 8 bases from V and 7 bases from J, the junction contained 15 bases not matched to a gene. The germline V gene encodes CDR1 DFQATT and CDR2 SNEGSKA (reference sequence). The CDR3 DNA reads as TGCAGTACCCCGCACGGTGCGGGAGTGAATACGCAGTATTTT. Residues: CSTPHGAGVNTQYF.

This clonotype has a handful of counts. The chain has TRBV27 and TRBJ2-5; no reliable D call. The J call is uncertain, as TRBJ2-4 better fits the DNA end. CDR3 length: 13 residues. Germline V CDR1 and CDR2: MNHEY, SMNVEV (reference sequence). CDR3 sequence reads: CASSRGGKNIQYF. Here the CDR3 DNA reads TGTGCCAGCAGTAGAGGCGGTAAAAACATTCAGTACTTC.

The chain has TRBV6-6 and TRBJ2-5; D perhaps matches TRBD1 (6 bases). Trimming took off 0 bases at V and 5 bases at J, with 13 bases between the two ends. Germline CDR1 is MNHNY and CDR2 is SVGAGI (reference sequence). The CDR3 is made up of 15 amino acids. DNA of the CDR3: TGTGCCAGCAGTTACTCTAGGGGGATCAGTGAGACCCAGTACTTC. Translated: CASSYSRGISETQYF.

The chain combines TRBV11-2 with TRBJ2-5, with 8 positions matching TRBD2. With the DNA end fitting TRBJ2-1 better, the J assignment may be wrong. The CDR3 covers 16 residues. Germline V gene lookup returns CDR1 SGHAT and CDR2 FQNNGV. The CDR3 is CASSSPTSAPQETQFF. CDR3 in DNA: TGTGCCAGCAGCTCCCCGACTAGCGCACCTCAAGAGACCCAGTTCTTC.

The V gene is TRBV2, the J gene TRBJ2-3, with 7 bases lining up with TRBD2. V trimming: 2 bases; J trimming: 1 base; junction bases outside the gene matches: 6. This CDR3 contains 16 residues. Germline CDR1 reads SNHLY; CDR2 reads FYNNEI. CDR3 amino acids: CASSERSSGGTDTQYF. The CDR3 DNA reads TGTGCCAGCAGTGAAAGGTCTAGCGGAGGCACAGATACGCAGTATTTT.

The chain combines TRBV29-1 with TRBJ2-4; D uncertain. Trimming pared 3 bases from V and 8 bases from J, leaving 8 bases between. Germline CDR1 and CDR2: SQVTM and ANQGSEA. This CDR3 has 11 amino acids. The chain's CDR3 is CSVELRDIQYF. In nucleotides, the CDR3 is TGCAGCGTTGAGTTACGGGACATTCAGTACTTC.

This clonotype was counted only a few times. The CDR3 nucleotides read TGTGCCAGCAGCGCCCCCCGGGGGGAAGAGACCCAGTACTTC. It encodes CASSAPRGEETQYF. The gene calls are TRBV7-9 and TRBJ2-5; 7 positions agree with TRBD2. This CDR3 comprises 14 residues. With V trimmed by 5 bases and J by 3 bases, 6 bases remained unmatched. CDR1 and CDR2 (germline): SEHNR, FQNEAQ (reference sequence). The full variable domain, completed using reference TRBV7-9 and TRBJ2-5, is DTGVSQNPRHKITKRGQNVTFRCDPISEHNRLYWYRQTLGQGPEFLTYFQNEAQLEKSRLLSDRFSAERPKGSFSTLEIQRTEQGDSAMYLCASSAPRGEETQYFGPGTRLLVL.

CDR3 coding DNA: TGTGCCAGCAGCCAATGGGAGGGCTTGGAGCAGTTCTTC. The encoded protein is CASSQWEGLEQFF. V and J are TRBV7-7 and TRBJ2-1; 7 bases are a match to TRBD2. CDR3 length: 13 residues. CDR1 is SSHAT and CDR2 is FNYEAQ in the germline V gene (reference sequence). The ends lost 5 bases at V and 10 bases at J; junction bases unmatched: 8.

The table lists this clonotype with a few counts. The chain is built from TRBV20-1 and TRBJ1-2; D uncertain. The V gene lost 3 bases and the J gene lost 6 bases, with 8 bases spanning the gap. Germline V lookup: CDR1 DFQATT, CDR2 SNEGSKA (reference sequence). The CDR3 is 11 residues long. The CDR3 region is CSASLGNGYTF. The CDR3 DNA is TGCAGTGCTAGTTTGGGTAATGGCTACACCTTC.

A word on this clonotype: Sequence at one end of the junction differs from germline and may be a read error. V is TRBV29-1 and J is TRBJ2-3, with TRBD2 matching over 7 bases. The CDR3 spans 16 residues. Germline CDR1 is SQVTM and CDR2 is ANQGSEA. CDR3 DNA: TGCAGCTTTGAGGGAGTAATAGCGGGCCCAACAGATACGCAGTATTTT. Translation gives CSFEGVIAGPTDTQYF.

This clonotype turned up a few times. The chain uses TRBV9 and TRBJ2-1, with unresolved D. The CDR3 is 17 amino acids. The germline V and J ends were trimmed by 0 bases and 0 bases, with 13 bases remaining between them. Per the germline V gene, CDR1 is SGDLS and CDR2 is YYNGEE. CDR3: CASSVAGDRSSYNEQFF. DNA for the CDR3: TGTGCCAGCAGCGTAGCGGGTGATCGCAGCTCCTACAATGAGCAGTTCTTC.

This clonotype was seen more than once but under ten times. This rearrangement joins TRBV28 to TRBJ2-5, with D uncertain. The J call may not be correct, given that the DNA end is closer to TRBJ2-7. The CDR3 sequence is 12 residues long. CDR1 MDHEN and CDR2 SYDVKM come from the germline V gene. CDR3 protein: CASSYSLHEQYF. The CDR3 coding sequence is TGTGCCAGCAGTTACTCCTTGCACGAGCAGTACTTC.

This clonotype was picked up a small number of times. CDR3 in amino acids: CAISEGSPLSEQYF. The CDR3 nucleotides are TGTGCCATCAGTGAGGGTAGTCCCCTCTCCGAGCAGTACTTC. The J gene is TRBJ2-5, the V gene TRBV10-3; D remains unclear. The J call may be in error: the DNA end matches TRBJ2-7 better. The CDR3 sequence is 14 residues long. Germline values: CDR1 ENHRY, CDR2 SYGVKD.

The chain employs TRBV7-9 and TRBJ2-7, with a possible D match to TRBD2 (5 bases). The better agreement between TRBJ2-4 and the DNA end casts doubt on the J call. There are 15 residues in the CDR3. Looked up from germline, CDR1 is SEHNR and CDR2 is FQNEAQ (reference sequence). CDR3 in amino acids: CASSFSGFGRNIQYF. In nucleotides, the CDR3 is TGTGCCAGCAGCTTCTCGGGGTTTGGGAGAAACATTCAGTACTTC.

A few counts support this clonotype. The chain recombines TRBV29-1 with TRBJ2-1; 9 bases map to TRBD1. J was trimmed by 3 bases and V by 6 bases; bases with no gene match: 3. This CDR3 comprises 13 residues. CDR1 and CDR2 (germline): SQVTM, ANQGSEA. The CDR3 region is CSVRTGDYNEQFF. As DNA, the CDR3 is TGCAGCGTCCGGACAGGGGACTACAATGAGCAGTTCTTC.

The genes are TRBV27 and TRBJ2-7, with D perhaps assigned TRBD1 or TRBD2 (5 bases each). Germline CDR1 MNHEY, CDR2 SMNVEV (reference sequence). V lost 8 bases and J lost 5, with 13 bases in between. The CDR3 contains 12 residues. The CDR3 is CASGTGPHEQYF. The DNA of the CDR3 is TGTGCCAGCGGCACGGGACCACACGAGCAGTACTTC.

Points on this clonotype: An end of the junction differs from the germline gene, which may be a read error. This chain joins TRBV13 and TRBJ1-2; D not certain. Germline V lookup: CDR1 PRHDT, CDR2 FYEKMQ (reference sequence). The CDR3 sequence is 13 residues long. The chain's CDR3 is CAISPKPDYGYTF. CDR3 nucleotides: TGTGCCATCAGCCCCAAACCAGACTATGGCTACACCTTC.

This sequence joins TRBV6-4 and TRBJ2-3; no clear D gene. V was trimmed by 4 bases and J by 1 base, leaving 6 bases between them. The germline CDR1 and CDR2 sequences are MRHNA and SNTAGT. The CDR3 length is 13 residues. The chain's CDR3 is CASSAQGTDTQYF. CDR3 nucleotide sequence: TGTGCCAGCAGTGCTCAGGGCACAGATACGCAGTATTTT.

The V call is TRBV20-1, the J call TRBJ2-1; D perhaps matches TRBD2 (5 bases). The CDR3 has 17 amino acids. V shed 1 base and J shed 4 bases, with 20 bases lying between them. Germline V CDR1 and CDR2: DFQATT, SNEGSKA (reference sequence). In nucleotides, the CDR3 is TGCAGTGCTAGAGCGGGTAGCGCGGAATTCGCTTACAATGAGCAGTTCTTC. Amino acids: CSARAGSAEFAYNEQFF.

The rearrangement joins TRBV7-9 to TRBJ2-1; D uncertain. The V gene lost 3 bases and the J gene lost 3 bases, with 12 bases spanning the gap. Germline V gives CDR1 SEHNR, CDR2 FQNEAQ (reference sequence). This CDR3 has 15 residues. The CDR3 DNA reads TGTGCCAGCAGCTTGGGTTTCCCCGACTACAATGAGCAGTTCTTC. Translating gives CASSLGFPDYNEQFF.

This clonotype came up a few times. The V and J genes are TRBV4-1 and TRBJ2-5; D may be TRBD2 (6 bases). The closer fit of TRBJ2-7 to the DNA end suggests the J call may be wrong. The CDR3 covers 18 residues. Germline V gene data show CDR1 as MGHRA and CDR2 as YSYEKL. The CDR3: CASSQEVRVGGERYEQYF. In nucleotides, the CDR3 is TGCGCCAGCAGCCAAGAAGTACGGGTGGGGGGAGAGAGGTACGAGCAGTACTTC.

This clonotype was seen a few times. The rearrangement links TRBV4-1 to TRBJ2-5; 7 bases match TRBD1. This CDR3 is built from 17 residues. Per the germline V gene, CDR1 is MGHRA and CDR2 is YSYEKL. J was trimmed by 5 bases and V by 0 bases; bases with no gene match: 12. The DNA of the CDR3 is TGCGCCAGCAGCCAAGATACAGAGACAGGGACGGGGGAGACCCAGTACTTC. Amino acids: CASSQDTETGTGETQYF.

This chain connects TRBV6-1 to TRBJ2-2; D call uncertain. Per germline, CDR1 MNHNS and CDR2 SASEGT. This CDR3 has 12 residues. Trimming removed 7 bases at V and 5 bases at J, with 8 bases between. The CDR3 loop reads CASNWFTGELFF. In DNA form, the CDR3 reads TGTGCCAGCAACTGGTTTACCGGGGAGCTGTTTTTT.

The chain carries TRBV9 and TRBJ1-2; TRBD1 aligns across 9 bases. From germline, CDR1 is SGDLS and CDR2 YYNGEE. The CDR3 has 15 amino acids. The V gene end was trimmed by 4 bases and the J gene end by 4 bases; junction bases not matched to a gene: 8. As DNA, the CDR3 is TGTGCCAGCAGCCCTGGACAGGGGAGTTTCTATGGCTACACCTTC. It codes for CASSPGQGSFYGYTF.

The V call is TRBV20-1, the J call TRBJ1-1, with a weak D call TRBD1 (5 bases). The CDR3 is 12 residues long. Germline V gene data show CDR1 as DFQATT and CDR2 as SNEGSKA (reference sequence). The V and J ends lost 4 bases and 5 bases respectively, with 11 bases between them. CDR3 DNA: TGCAGTGCTACCGAAGGGGTTACTGAAGCTTTCTTT. Amino acid sequence: CSATEGVTEAFF.

The sample holds one count of this clonotype. The chain couples TRBV5-6 to TRBJ2-1; 9 positions match TRBD1. The germline CDR1 and CDR2 sequences are SGHDT and YYEEEE. Unmatched junction bases numbered 16, after V lost 3 bases and J lost 9 bases. The CDR3 consists of 17 residues. CDR3 nucleotides: TGTGCCAGCAGCTGGCATTGGCAGGGGGACAGGGTTACTGAGCAGTTCTTC. This sequence encodes CASSWHWQGDRVTEQFF.

This clonotype showed up just once. V gene TRBV29-1 combines with J gene TRBJ2-1; perhaps D is TRBD1 or TRBD2 (6 bases each). This CDR3 has 13 residues. The V and J ends lost 3 bases and 3 bases respectively, with 9 bases between them. Germline V gives CDR1 SQVTM, CDR2 ANQGSEA. The CDR3, as DNA: TGCAGCGTTGATGAGGGGGGCTACAATGAGCAGTTCTTC. Its translation: CSVDEGGYNEQFF.